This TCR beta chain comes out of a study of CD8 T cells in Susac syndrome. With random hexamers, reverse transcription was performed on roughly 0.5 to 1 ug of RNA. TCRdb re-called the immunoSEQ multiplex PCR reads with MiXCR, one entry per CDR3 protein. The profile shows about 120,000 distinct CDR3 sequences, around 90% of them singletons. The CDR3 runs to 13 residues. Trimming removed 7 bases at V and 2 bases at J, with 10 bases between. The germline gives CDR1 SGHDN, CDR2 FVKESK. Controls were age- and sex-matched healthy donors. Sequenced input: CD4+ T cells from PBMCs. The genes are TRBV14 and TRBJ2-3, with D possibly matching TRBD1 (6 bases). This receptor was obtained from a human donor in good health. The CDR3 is CASNDRFTDTQYF. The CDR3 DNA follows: TGTGCCAGCAACGACAGGTTCACAGATACGCAGTATTTT.